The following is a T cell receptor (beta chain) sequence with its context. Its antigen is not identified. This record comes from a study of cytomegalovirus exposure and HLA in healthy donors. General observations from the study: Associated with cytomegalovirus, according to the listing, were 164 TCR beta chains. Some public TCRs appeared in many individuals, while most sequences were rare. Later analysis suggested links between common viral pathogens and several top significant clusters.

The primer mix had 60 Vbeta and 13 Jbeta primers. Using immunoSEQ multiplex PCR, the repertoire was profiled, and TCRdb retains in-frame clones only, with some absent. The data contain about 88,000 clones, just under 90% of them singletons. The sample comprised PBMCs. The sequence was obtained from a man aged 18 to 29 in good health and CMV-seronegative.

CDR3 DNA: TGTGCCACCAGCGAGCGGGAGATAACCCCGGTGCAGTACTTC. It specifies CATSEREITPVQYF. V gene TRBV15 combines with J gene TRBJ2-7; 8 nucleotides match TRBD2. CDR1 and CDR2 (germline): LNHNV, YYDKDF (reference sequence). With 5 bases clipped from V and 9 bases from J, the junction kept 12 bases outside the gene matches. The CDR3 sequence is 14 residues long.